The 18 T cell receptor beta chains given below trace back to one sample, sequenced in a study of persistence of HIV-infected CD4 T cells. These receptors are not linked to any known antigen. Overlapping HIV-1 Gag 15-mer peptides at 0.85 to 1 ug per peptide per mL were used. Memory cells lacking CD40L and CD69 with high CD45RO were sorted. This was the immunoSEQ version 4 assay in survey mode. TCRdb keeps only in-frame clones here, not all; method: immunoSEQ multiplex PCR. The sample lists 35,000 to 45,000 clones, 85% seen once, with roughly 5.4% in the top ten. The sample here was cultured CD4+ T cells from PBMCs, taken from a patient who received antiretroviral therapy. Receptors originate from an adult with HIV. The donor label of this sample is uncertain.

The chain carries TRBV5-4 and TRBJ2-7; D is possibly TRBD1 or TRBD2 (7 bases each). Trimming stripped 0 bases from V and 4 bases from J, with 14 bases between. CDR3 size: 15 residues. CDR1 SGHNT and CDR2 YYREEE come from the germline V gene (reference sequence). The CDR3: CASSLEGAGAYEQYF. The CDR3 DNA sequence: TGTGCCAGCAGCTTGGAGGGGGCGGGGGCGTACGAGCAGTACTTC.

The chain carries TRBV5-5 and TRBJ2-4; weak D call: TRBD2 (6 bases). The V gene's germline CDR1 is SGHKS and CDR2 YYEKEE (reference sequence). The CDR3 spans 17 residues. V lost 0 bases, J lost 1 base, and 14 bases lay in between. The CDR3 DNA is TGTGCCAGCAGCTTGGAGGTTGGGGGGAGGGCCAAAAACATTCAGTACTTC. This translates into CASSLEVGGRAKNIQYF.

V usage is TRBV5-1 and J usage is TRBJ2-2; D is ambiguous. Germline V gives CDR1 SGHRS, CDR2 YFSETQ. The CDR3 has 13 residues. The V and J ends lost 4 bases and 6 bases respectively, with 10 bases between them. This chain's CDR3 is CASSPNMAGELFF. The CDR3, as DNA: TGCGCCAGCAGCCCTAACATGGCCGGGGAGCTGTTTTTT.

The CDR3 loop is CAISESAGGVYNSPLHF. As DNA, the CDR3 is TGTGCCATCAGTGAGTCGGCGGGGGGGGTCTATAATTCACCCCTCCACTTT. The chain is built from TRBV10-3 and TRBJ1-6, with TRBD1 as a possible D gene (5 bases). The CDR3 is 17 amino acids. Trimming left V 0 bases short and J 3 bases short, with 12 bases between. Germline assignment: CDR1 ENHRY and CDR2 SYGVKD.

CDR3 DNA: TGTGCCAGCAGTGAAGATCGGCAGATTTTTGGGAAAACTGAAGCTTTCTTT. As protein: CASSEDRQIFGKTEAFF. This rearrangement joins TRBV6-1 to TRBJ1-1; D not resolved. CDR1 and CDR2 from the germline V gene are MNHNS and SASEGT. Trimming took off 1 base at V and 5 bases at J, with 20 bases between the two ends. This CDR3 is 17 amino acids long.

V usage is TRBV14 and J usage is TRBJ2-3; D possibly corresponds to TRBD2 (5 bases). V was cut by 4 bases and J by 4 bases, with 15 bases left in between. The CDR3 is made up of 15 amino acids. The germline V gene encodes CDR1 SGHDN and CDR2 FVKESK. Here the CDR3 reads CASSPVGVVADTQYF. The CDR3 nucleotides read TGTGCCAGCAGCCCAGTCGGGGTAGTGGCAGATACGCAGTATTTT. Complete variable domain (other parts from reference TRBV14 and TRBJ2-3): EAGVTQFPSHSVIEKGQTVTLRCDPISGHDNLYWYRRVMGKEIKFLLHFVKESKQDESGMPNNRFLAERTGGTYSTLKVQPAELEDSGVYFCASSPVGVVADTQYFGPGTRLTVL.

In this sample, this clone turned up a few times. J is TRBJ2-1 and V is TRBV19, with a weak D call TRBD1 (6 bases). Germline V gene sequence: CDR1 LNHDA, CDR2 SQIVND (reference sequence). The CDR3 is made up of 15 amino acids. The V and J ends lost 5 bases and 7 bases respectively, with 18 bases between them. CDR3 nucleotides: TGTGCCAGTAGTGCCCCCACTTACAGGGCGAATGAGCAGTTCTTC. Protein product: CASSAPTYRANEQFF.

This chain joins TRBV5-6 and TRBJ1-5; 11 positions agree with TRBD1. V lost 4 bases, J lost 7 bases, and 10 bases stayed unmatched. The CDR3 is 16 amino acids. Looked up from germline, CDR1 is SGHDT and CDR2 is YYEEEE. This chain's CDR3 is CASSHLRTGGTQPQHF. In DNA form, the CDR3 reads TGTGCCAGCAGCCACCTCAGGACAGGGGGCACGCAGCCCCAGCATTTT.

This clone was seen a handful of times. In nucleotides, the CDR3 is TGTGCCAGTAGTGATTTGGACAGGGGTCACGAGCAGTACTTC. Residues: CASSDLDRGHEQYF. This chain connects TRBV19 to TRBJ2-7; 9 nucleotides match TRBD1. The CDR3 extends over 14 amino acids. Germline CDR1 is LNHDA and CDR2 is SQIVND (reference sequence). With V trimmed by 5 bases and J by 5 bases, 7 bases remained unmatched.

The genes are TRBV5-4 and TRBJ1-1; 8 positions agree with TRBD1. CDR3 length: 17 amino acids. Unmatched junction bases numbered 15, after V lost 4 bases and J lost 4 bases. Germline V CDR1 and CDR2: SGHNT, YYREEE (reference sequence). This CDR3 is CASSPRTGMGSRTEAFF. CDR3 bases: TGTGCCAGCAGCCCAAGGACAGGGATGGGATCACGCACTGAAGCTTTCTTT. Drawing the rest from reference TRBV5-4 and TRBJ1-1, the complete variable domain is ETGVTQSPTHLIKTRGQQVTLRCSSQSGHNTVSWYQQALGQGPQFIFQYYREEENGRGNFPPRFSGLQFPNYSSELNVNALELDDSALYLCASSPRTGMGSRTEAFFGQGTRLTVV.

The chain links TRBV2 to TRBJ1-5; D is undetermined. There are 12 residues in the CDR3. The germline gives CDR1 SNHLY, CDR2 FYNNEI. V was shortened by 2 bases and J by 4 bases, with 3 bases between the two germline ends. The CDR3 sequence: CASSEQNQPQHF. CDR3 nucleotide sequence: TGTGCCAGCAGTGAACAAAATCAGCCCCAGCATTTT.

The J gene is TRBJ1-2, the V gene TRBV7-9, with D uncertain. CDR3 size: 14 residues. CDR1 and CDR2 from the germline V gene are SEHNR and FQNEAQ (reference sequence). V dropped 3 bases and J dropped 2 bases, with 10 bases sitting between them. Here the CDR3 DNA reads TGTGCCAGCAGCTTGCCGGCCCTGAACTATGGCTACACCTTC. Amino acids: CASSLPALNYGYTF.

The genes are TRBV7-2 and TRBJ2-5, with TRBD2 matching over 11 bases. Germline assignment: CDR1 SGHTA and CDR2 FQGNSA. The V and J ends lost 5 bases and 5 bases, in that order; junction bases with no gene match: 16. CDR3 size: 18 residues. The CDR3 loop is CASSRRRSSGGPWETQYF. The CDR3 DNA follows: TGTGCCAGCAGCCGTCGAAGATCTAGCGGGGGGCCATGGGAGACCCAGTACTTC.

The rearrangement links TRBV29-1 to TRBJ2-7; TRBD1 matches at 7 bases. From germline, CDR1 is SQVTM and CDR2 ANQGSEA. This CDR3 is built from 12 residues. With 6 bases clipped from V and 6 bases from J, the junction kept 8 bases outside the gene matches. CDR3 coding DNA: TGCAGCGTGGGCGTGACAGGGCTCGAGCAGTACTTC. Protein product: CSVGVTGLEQYF.

The chain combines TRBV15 with TRBJ2-5, with D unresolved. V was clipped by 1 base and J by 4 bases, with 10 bases between them. The CDR3 has 14 amino acids. Germline V gene sequence: CDR1 LNHNV, CDR2 YYDKDF (reference sequence). CDR3 loop: CATSRGRPGETQYF. The CDR3 coding sequence is TGTGCCACCAGCAGAGGTCGGCCAGGAGAGACCCAGTACTTC.

The chain links TRBV7-9 to TRBJ2-1, with TRBD2 matching 13 bases. This CDR3 region has 15 residues. Losses at the gene ends were 1 base for V and 8 bases for J; bases not matched to a gene: 2. Per germline, CDR1 SEHNR and CDR2 FQNEAQ (reference sequence). CDR3 in amino acids: CASSLGTSGGYEQFF. Here the CDR3 DNA reads TGTGCCAGCAGCTTAGGGACTAGCGGGGGATATGAGCAGTTCTTC. Full variable domain (outside the CDR3, taken from reference TRBV7-9 and TRBJ2-1): DTGVSQNPRHKITKRGQNVTFRCDPISEHNRLYWYRQTLGQGPEFLTYFQNEAQLEKSRLLSDRFSAERPKGSFSTLEIQRTEQGDSAMYLCASSLGTSGGYEQFFGPGTRLTVL.

A word on this clone: One end of the junction is discordant with germline, which a read error may explain. This chain connects TRBV15 to TRBJ1-2; 8 bases agree with TRBD1. This CDR3 is built from 15 residues. CDR1 and CDR2 from the germline V gene are LNHNV and YYDKDF (reference sequence). In DNA, the CDR3 is TGTGCCACCAGCAGTAGACAGGGGCCTAAGTATGGCTACACCTTC. Protein sequence: CATSSRQGPKYGYTF.

The V and J genes are TRBV15 and TRBJ1-2; perhaps TRBD1 as D (5 bases). Trimming stripped 0 bases from V and 3 bases from J, with 11 bases between. From germline, CDR1 is LNHNV and CDR2 YYDKDF (reference sequence). This CDR3 has 15 amino acids. This chain's CDR3 is CATSRDVGRDYGYTF. The CDR3 DNA reads TGTGCCACCAGCAGAGATGTAGGCAGGGACTATGGCTACACCTTC. Drawing the rest from reference TRBV15 and TRBJ1-2, the complete variable domain is DAMVIQNPRYQVTQFGKPVTLSCSQTLNHNVMYWYQQKSSQAPKLLFHYYDKDFNNEADTPDNFQSRRPNTSFCFLDIRSPGLGDTAMYLCATSRDVGRDYGYTFGSGTRLTVV.